The sequence of this T cell receptor beta chain was determined in a study of cytomegalovirus exposure and HLA in healthy donors. PCR was performed using 60 Vbeta and 13 Jbeta primers. Repertoires were generated with immunoSEQ multiplex PCR, while TCRdb's copy carries only in-frame clones and drops some. The sample carries fewer than 95,000 clones, approximately 81% recorded once. This CDR3 region has 14 residues. V lost 5 bases to trimming and J lost 6 bases; unmatched junction nucleotides: 6. Germline V lookup: CDR1 LNHDA, CDR2 SQIVND (reference sequence). The chain recombines TRBV19 with TRBJ2-7; 11 nucleotides line up with TRBD1. This TCR derives from a middle-aged man in good health and CMV-seropositive. Sample: PBMCs. The CDR3 sequence is CASSFSGTGGEQYF. Written as DNA, the CDR3 is TGTGCCAGTAGTTTCTCCGGGACAGGGGGCGAGCAGTACTTC.